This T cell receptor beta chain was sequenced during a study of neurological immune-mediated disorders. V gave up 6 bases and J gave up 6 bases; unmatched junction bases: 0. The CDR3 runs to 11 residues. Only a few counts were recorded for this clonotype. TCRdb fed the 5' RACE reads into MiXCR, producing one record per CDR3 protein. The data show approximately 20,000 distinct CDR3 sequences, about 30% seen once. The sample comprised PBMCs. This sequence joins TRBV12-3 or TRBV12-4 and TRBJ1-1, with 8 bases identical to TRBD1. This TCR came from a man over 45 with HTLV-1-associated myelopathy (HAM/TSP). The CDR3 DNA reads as TGTGCCAGCAGACAGGGGGCTGAAGCTTTCTTT. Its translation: CASRQGAEAFF.